This is a list of T cell receptor beta chains from one sample in a study of beta chain features in type 1 diabetes. Assay: immunoSEQ multiplex PCR; the TCRdb copy retains only in-frame clones and omits some. The data hold about 250,000 clones, with roughly 13% observed a single time. Material: naive CD4+ T cells from blood. The receptors derive from a woman aged 40 to 50 in good health. The CDR3 runs from the conserved cysteine through the conserved F or W.

v_gene: TRBV9; j_gene: TRBJ2-7; CDR3aa: CASSLGYEQYF
v_gene: TRBV5-4; j_gene: TRBJ1-2; CDR3aa: CASSPQQGANYGYTF
v_gene: TRBV7-2; j_gene: TRBJ1-2; CDR3aa: CASSGGQTYGYTF
v_gene: TRBV7-9; j_gene: TRBJ2-2; CDR3aa: CASSPRGGLNTGELFF
v_gene: TRBV18; j_gene: TRBJ2-1; CDR3aa: CASSPPGLADIQFF
v_gene: TRBV5-6; j_gene: TRBJ2-1; CDR3aa: CASSMDRDNEQFF
v_gene: TRBV29-1; j_gene: TRBJ1-1; CDR3aa: CSARNDRGHTEAFF
v_gene: TRBV2; j_gene: TRBJ1-5; CDR3aa: CASSGTGTSNQPQHF
v_gene: TRBV6-5; j_gene: TRBJ1-1; CDR3aa: CASSYGRSTEAFF
v_gene: TRBV13; j_gene: TRBJ2-5; CDR3aa: CASSLFSPLAGGQETQYF
v_gene: TRBV7-2; j_gene: TRBJ1-2; CDR3aa: CASSSLSSLNYGYTF
v_gene: TRBV2; j_gene: TRBJ1-4; CDR3aa: CASSDGGSTNEKLFF
v_gene: TRBV10-3; j_gene: TRBJ1-5; CDR3aa: CAISEWFGQGNQPQHF
v_gene: TRBV5-1; j_gene: TRBJ2-2; CDR3aa: CASSLGQGSGELFF
v_gene: TRBV29-1; j_gene: TRBJ1-1; CDR3aa: CRGPQLGNTEAFF
v_gene: TRBV9; j_gene: TRBJ2-2; CDR3aa: CASSGRTGYTGELFF
v_gene: TRBV11-2; j_gene: TRBJ2-6; CDR3aa: CASSSRSRLSGANVLTF
v_gene: TRBV6-1; j_gene: TRBJ2-4; CDR3aa: CASSEGQGGNIQYF
v_gene: TRBV5-1; j_gene: TRBJ2-1; CDR3aa: CASSLGRGYNEQFF
v_gene: TRBV27; j_gene: TRBJ2-1; CDR3aa: CASSLRGRLAGGRFQNNEQFF
v_gene: TRBV25-1; j_gene: TRBJ2-7; CDR3aa: CASSAPLLEQYF
v_gene: TRBV18; j_gene: TRBJ1-1; CDR3aa: CASSPLDQEGLNTEAFF
v_gene: TRBV19; j_gene: TRBJ1-5; CDR3aa: CASNTQRGQPQHF
v_gene: TRBV27; j_gene: TRBJ1-2; CDR3aa: CASSLNGGLWSGYTF
v_gene: TRBV7-2; j_gene: TRBJ2-3; CDR3aa: CASSPRDTQYF
v_gene: TRBV5-1; j_gene: TRBJ2-6; CDR3aa: CASSRDRLRGAGANVLTF
v_gene: TRBV6-4; j_gene: TRBJ2-7; CDR3aa: CASSDGQGDEQYF
v_gene: TRBV13; j_gene: TRBJ2-5; CDR3aa: CASSLESGEETQYF
v_gene: TRBV19; j_gene: TRBJ1-2; CDR3aa: CASWRGQGKSYTF
v_gene: TRBV7-2; j_gene: TRBJ2-3; CDR3aa: CASSLVGTSGGATDTQYF
v_gene: TRBV6-6; j_gene: TRBJ1-3; CDR3aa: CASSSSGLYSGNTIYF
v_gene: TRBV18; j_gene: TRBJ1-2; CDR3aa: CASSDRADYGYTF
v_gene: TRBV5-1; j_gene: TRBJ1-2; CDR3aa: CASRVVPGQGGYTF
v_gene: TRBV2; j_gene: TRBJ1-2; CDR3aa: CASSEGSVNYGYTF
v_gene: TRBV6-5; j_gene: TRBJ2-3; CDR3aa: CASSYDGLAVTDTQYF
v_gene: TRBV5-4; j_gene: TRBJ2-5; CDR3aa: CASKAGGSQETQYF
v_gene: TRBV6-1; j_gene: TRBJ1-6; CDR3aa: CASSEKPGHPNSPLHF
v_gene: TRBV2; j_gene: TRBJ2-5; CDR3aa: CASTRTSGNTETQYF
v_gene: TRBV7-7; j_gene: TRBJ2-7; CDR3aa: CASSASVVHEQYF
v_gene: TRBV6-6; j_gene: TRBJ2-2; CDR3aa: CASTTAGGLTGELFF
v_gene: TRBV18; j_gene: TRBJ2-5; CDR3aa: CASSPTGDVKTQYF
v_gene: TRBV7-9; j_gene: TRBJ2-6; CDR3aa: CASSFTGQSFSGANVLTF
v_gene: TRBV5-4; j_gene: TRBJ2-7; CDR3aa: CASSLEVAEIYEQYF
v_gene: TRBV11-2; j_gene: TRBJ2-5; CDR3aa: CASSLGLAGGETQYF
v_gene: TRBV19; j_gene: TRBJ2-7; CDR3aa: CASSIGFSGARYEQYF
v_gene: TRBV9; j_gene: TRBJ1-6; CDR3aa: CASSVGSLNSPLHF
v_gene: TRBV4-1; j_gene: TRBJ2-3; CDR3aa: CASSGAGGVGTDTQYF
v_gene: TRBV7-2; j_gene: TRBJ1-2; CDR3aa: CASSSPLGQGYGYTF